The entry below describes one TCR beta chain. Using immunoSEQ multiplex PCR, the repertoire was profiled, and TCRdb retains in-frame clones only, with some absent. The repertoire consists of about 180,000 clones, with 88% occurring once and the leading ten covering 4% to 5%. The record originates from a study of blood T cell repertoires in COVID-19. The V end lost 3 bases, the J end lost 5 bases, and 8 bases lay between the germline ends. There are 13 residues in the CDR3. CDR1 is SGHTA and CDR2 is FQGNSA in the germline V gene. V gene TRBV7-2 combines with J gene TRBJ1-5, with D unclear. Material for sequencing was peripheral blood. This TCR came from a woman younger than 45 with acute or convalescent COVID-19. The DNA of the CDR3 is TGTGCCAGCAGCTTCGGGGTCGATCAGCCCCAGCATTTT. Translating gives CASSFGVDQPQHF. The whole variable domain, remainder taken from reference TRBV7-2 and TRBJ1-5, is GAGVSQSPSNKVTEKGKDVELRCDPISGHTALYWYRQSLGQGLEFLIYFQGNSAPDKSGLPSDRFSAERTGGSVSTLTIQRTQQEDSAVYLCASSFGVDQPQHFGDGTRLSIL.